This T cell receptor (beta chain) is from a study of T cell responses to AZD1222 COVID-19 vaccine. Broader study findings: Donors skewed white British and female; clonal diversity was possibly underestimated. The study identified only five to seven AZD1222 recipients as seropositive at baseline. Repertoire sampling happened only post peak T cell response. Spike-specific TCR breadth and depth both grew after two AZD1222 doses.

Using immunoSEQ multiplex PCR, the repertoire was profiled, and TCRdb retains in-frame clones only, with some absent. The sample holds 95,000 to 100,000 clones, around 87% seen once. Note on this clone: Its specificity is not known.

The CDR3 totals 14 residues. Per the germline V gene, CDR1 is MDHEN and CDR2 is SYDVKM. Trimming left V 2 bases short and J 6 bases short, with 11 bases between. The source was peripheral blood, collected 28 days after the second AZD1222 dose. This clonotype originated in an adult who received the AZD1222 COVID-19 vaccine. V and J are TRBV28 and TRBJ1-5; tentative D call: TRBD1 (5 bases). CDR3 in amino acids: CASSLPGRSQPQHF. CDR3 DNA sequence: TGTGCCAGCAGTTTACCAGGGCGCAGTCAGCCCCAGCATTTT. Full variable domain (outside the CDR3, taken from reference TRBV28 and TRBJ1-5): DVKVTQSSRYLVKRTGEKVFLECVQDMDHENMFWYRQDPGLGLRLIYFSYDVKMKEKGDIPEGYSVSREKKERFSLILESASTNQTSMYLCASSLPGRSQPQHFGDGTRLSIL.